This T cell receptor beta chain came from a study of CD8 T cells in Susac syndrome. Peripheral blood CD8+ and CD4+ T cells were profiled by TCR beta sequencing. RNA in amounts of about 0.5 to 1 ug was reverse transcribed with random hexamers. TCRdb redid the calling of the immunoSEQ multiplex PCR reads with MiXCR, one entry per CDR3 protein. Among about 150,000 distinct CDR3 sequences listed, about 91% were seen once. Germline loops: CDR1 MDHEN, CDR2 SYDVKM. J lost 5 bases, V lost 7 bases, and 17 bases had no gene match. This CDR3 comprises 16 residues. The rearrangement uses TRBV28 and TRBJ2-7; 7 bases fit TRBD2. This TCR was recovered from a human donor in good health. The sample was CD4+ T cells from PBMCs. The CDR3 spells CASIPPSGGSSHEQYF. The CDR3, as DNA: TGTGCCAGCATCCCCCCCTCTGGCGGGAGTTCCCACGAGCAGTACTTC. Based on the CDR3 plus reference TRBV28 and TRBJ2-7, the full variable domain is DVKVTQSSRYLVKRTGEKVFLECVQDMDHENMFWYRQDPGLGLRLIYFSYDVKMKEKGDIPEGYSVSREKKERFSLILESASTNQTSMYLCASIPPSGGSSHEQYFGPGTRLTVT.